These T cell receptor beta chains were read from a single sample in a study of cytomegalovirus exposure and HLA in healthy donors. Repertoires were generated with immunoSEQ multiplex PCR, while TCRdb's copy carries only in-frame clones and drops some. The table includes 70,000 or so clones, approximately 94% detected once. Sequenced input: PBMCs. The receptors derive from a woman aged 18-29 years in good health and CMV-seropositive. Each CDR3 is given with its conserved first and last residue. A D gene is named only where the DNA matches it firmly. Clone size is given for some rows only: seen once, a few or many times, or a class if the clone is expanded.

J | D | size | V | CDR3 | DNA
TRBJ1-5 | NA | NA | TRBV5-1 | CASSLDGTLSNQPQHF | TGCGCCAGCAGCTTGGACGGGACTTTGAGCAATCAGCCCCAGCATTTT
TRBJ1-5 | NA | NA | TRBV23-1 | CASSHPGHDSNQPQHF | TGCGCCAGCAGTCACCCGGGACACGATAGCAATCAGCCCCAGCATTTT
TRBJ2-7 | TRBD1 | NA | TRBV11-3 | CASSLSGTGSSREQYF | TGTGCCAGCAGCTTGTCCGGGACAGGTTCATCGAGGGAGCAGTACTTC
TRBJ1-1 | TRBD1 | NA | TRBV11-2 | CASSYRPGQEAFF | TGTGCCAGCAGCTACAGGCCGGGACAGGAAGCTTTCTTT
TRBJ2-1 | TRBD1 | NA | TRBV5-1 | CASSLMDRAVDEQFF | TGCGCCAGCAGCTTGATGGACAGGGCAGTAGATGAGCAGTTCTTC
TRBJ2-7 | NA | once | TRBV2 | CASSEGPRTLTYEQYF | TGTGCCAGCAGTGAGGGCCCGAGGACATTGACCTACGAGCAGTACTTC
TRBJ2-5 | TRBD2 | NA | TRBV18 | CASSPPGTSGETQYF | TGTGCCAGCTCACCACCTGGGACTAGCGGAGAGACCCAGTACTTC
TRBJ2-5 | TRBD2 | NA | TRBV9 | CASSVVPWRGGTETQYF | TGTGCCAGCAGCGTAGTTCCTTGGCGGGGGGGCACAGAGACCCAGTACTTC
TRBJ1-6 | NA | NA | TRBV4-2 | CASSQDGRPDNHNSPLHF | TGTGCCAGCAGCCAAGATGGGAGGCCAGATAATCATAATTCACCCCTCCACTTT
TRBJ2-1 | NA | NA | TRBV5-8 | CASSPQRFF | TGTGCCAGCAGCCCTCAGCGGTTCTTC
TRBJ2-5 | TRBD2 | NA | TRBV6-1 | CASSEALLAGAPQETQYF | TGTGCCAGCAGTGAAGCGCTTCTAGCGGGGGCCCCCCAAGAGACCCAGTACTTC
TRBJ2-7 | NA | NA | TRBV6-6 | CASSYSINGAYEQYF | TGTGCCAGCAGTTACTCGATCAACGGAGCCTACGAGCAGTACTTC
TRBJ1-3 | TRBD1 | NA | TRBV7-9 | CASSLGTGYGNTIYF | TGTGCCAGCAGCTTAGGGACAGGATACGGAAACACCATATATTTT
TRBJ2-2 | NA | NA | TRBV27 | CASSLKQGHGELFF | TGTGCCAGCAGTTTAAAACAGGGCCACGGGGAGCTGTTTTTT
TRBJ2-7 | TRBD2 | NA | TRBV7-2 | CASSPRTSGPYEQYF | TGTGCCAGCAGCCCCCGGACTAGCGGGCCCTACGAGCAGTACTTC
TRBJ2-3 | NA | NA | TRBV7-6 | CASSFFPQGQLEDTQYF | TGTGCCAGCAGCTTTTTCCCGCAGGGTCAGCTGGAAGATACGCAGTATTTT
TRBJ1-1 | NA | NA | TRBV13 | CASSVQASNTEAFF | TGTGCCAGCAGCGTACAGGCTTCGAACACTGAAGCTTTCTTT
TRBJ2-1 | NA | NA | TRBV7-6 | CASSLRRDNEQFF | TGTGCCAGCAGTCTACGCCGGGACAATGAGCAGTTCTTC
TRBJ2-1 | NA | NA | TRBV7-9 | CASSERMGGRGINEQFF | TGTGCCAGCAGCGAAAGAATGGGGGGTCGTGGAATCAATGAGCAGTTCTTC
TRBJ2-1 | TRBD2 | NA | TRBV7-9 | CASSSHSGRYNEQFF | TGTGCCAGCAGCTCCCATAGCGGGAGGTACAATGAGCAGTTCTTC
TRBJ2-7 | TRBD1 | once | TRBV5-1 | CASSLVDRGLFDEQYF | TGCGCCAGCAGCTTGGTGGACAGGGGGCTTTTCGACGAGCAGTACTTC
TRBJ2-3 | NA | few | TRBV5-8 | CASSLTPSTDTQYF | TGTGCCAGCAGCTTGACACCATCCACAGATACGCAGTATTTT
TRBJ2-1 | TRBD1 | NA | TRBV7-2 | CASSLATGRNEQFF | TGTGCCAGCAGCTTAGCGACAGGGCGGAATGAGCAGTTCTTC
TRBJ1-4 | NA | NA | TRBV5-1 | CASSLVAGPNEKLFF | TGCGCCAGCAGCTTGGTGGCGGGACCTAATGAAAAACTGTTTTTT
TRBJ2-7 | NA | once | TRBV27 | CASSYKGESYEQYF | TGTGCCAGCAGTTACAAGGGGGAATCCTACGAGCAGTACTTC
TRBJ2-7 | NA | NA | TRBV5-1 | CASSLGAENYEQYF | TGCGCCAGCAGCTTGGGGGCAGAAAACTACGAGCAGTACTTC
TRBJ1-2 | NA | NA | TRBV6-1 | CASSDSNYGYTF | TGTGCCAGCTCGGACAGTAACTATGGCTACACCTTC
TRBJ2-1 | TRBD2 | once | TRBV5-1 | CASSLEGLGYGIEQFF | TGCGCCAGCAGCTTGGAGGGACTAGGTTACGGTATTGAGCAGTTCTTC
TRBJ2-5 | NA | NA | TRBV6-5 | CASSWAGIETQYF | TGTGCCTCTAGCTGGGCGGGGATAGAGACCCAGTACTTC
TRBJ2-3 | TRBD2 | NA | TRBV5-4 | CASSLAGVTSTDTQYF | TGTGCCAGCAGCCTAGCGGGAGTTACTAGCACAGATACGCAGTATTTT
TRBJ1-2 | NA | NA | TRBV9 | CASSGSLSQRYYGYTF | TGTGCCAGCAGCGGTAGTCTCTCCCAACGTTACTATGGCTACACCTTC
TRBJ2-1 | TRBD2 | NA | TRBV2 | CASSVGLAGVDEQFF | TGTGCCAGCAGTGTTGGACTAGCGGGAGTGGATGAGCAGTTCTTC
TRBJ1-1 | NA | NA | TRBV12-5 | CASGLVLSRGYDMNTEAFF | TGTGCTAGTGGTTTGGTATTGAGTCGGGGTTACGACATGAACACTGAAGCTTTCTTT
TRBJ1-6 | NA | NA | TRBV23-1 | CASSQSPPPGMDNSPLHF | TGCGCCAGCAGTCAATCCCCCCCGCCCGGGATGGATAATTCACCCCTCCACTTT